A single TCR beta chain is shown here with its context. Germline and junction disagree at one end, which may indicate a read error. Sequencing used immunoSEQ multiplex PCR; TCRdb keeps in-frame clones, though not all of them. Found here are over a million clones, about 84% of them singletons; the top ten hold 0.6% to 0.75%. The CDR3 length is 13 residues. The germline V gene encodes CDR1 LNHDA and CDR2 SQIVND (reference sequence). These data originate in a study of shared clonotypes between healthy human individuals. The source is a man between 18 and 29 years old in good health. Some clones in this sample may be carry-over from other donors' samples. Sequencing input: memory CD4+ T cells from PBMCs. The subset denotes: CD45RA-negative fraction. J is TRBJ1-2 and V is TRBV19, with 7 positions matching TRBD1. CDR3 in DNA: TGTGCCAGTAGTATACTACAGGGGTATGGCTGCACCTTC. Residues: CASSILQGYGCTF.